These T cell receptor beta chains were read from a single sample in a study of identical twins. MiXCR was run by TCRdb on the 5' RACE reads, yielding one entry per CDR3 protein. This table has about 790,000 distinct CDR3 sequences, 15% to 20% appearing once. This sample was also put to use in a study of T cells expressing NK-cell markers.

Sequencing was carried out using PBMCs. The receptor set was obtained from a young woman in good health. The CDR3 runs from the conserved cysteine through the conserved F or W. The order of the fields is D gene, V gene, J gene, CDR3 protein. D genes are given only for firm matches.

NA	TRBV3-1	TRBJ1-6	CASSQLVRSPLHF
NA	TRBV7-9	TRBJ2-7	CASRRDSTDEQYF
TRBD1	TRBV2	TRBJ1-2	CASSGPYGQGHGYTF
TRBD1	TRBV12-3/TRBV12-4	TRBJ2-7	CASSPIDRGSTYEQYF
TRBD2	TRBV2	TRBJ2-7	CASSEALAGGEQYF
NA	TRBV28	TRBJ2-3	CASSSALTDTQYF
NA	TRBV10-2	TRBJ1-2	CASSRTLLANYGYTF
NA	TRBV6-1	TRBJ2-5	CASTTAPGHLQETQYF
NA	TRBV20-1	TRBJ2-7	CSARYSQGAYEQYF
NA	TRBV6-5	TRBJ2-7	CASSSGQPAEQYF
TRBD2	TRBV27	TRBJ2-2	CASSFGLAAARELFF
NA	TRBV15	TRBJ2-3	CATSRDEGPPQYF
NA	TRBV20-1	TRBJ2-2	CSAPLDGELFF
NA	TRBV7-7	TRBJ2-5	CASSSGYRRQETQYF
NA	TRBV7-6	TRBJ2-6	CASREFSGANVLTF
NA	TRBV9	TRBJ2-5	CASSARQKQETQYF
NA	TRBV6-2/TRBV6-3	TRBJ1-3	CASTLRAGNTIYF
NA	TRBV20-1	TRBJ2-3	CSAELQPSSTDTQYF
NA	TRBV6-5	TRBJ2-1	CASSYFRLSGINEQFF
TRBD1	TRBV20-1	TRBJ1-2	CSATGQGASVGYTF
NA	TRBV7-2	TRBJ2-1	CASSFRAYDEQFF
TRBD1	TRBV10-3	TRBJ1-2	CAISEPQQGNYGYTF
NA	TRBV12-3/TRBV12-4	TRBJ2-7	CASSLNSPEQYF
TRBD2	TRBV20-1	TRBJ2-1	CSARDQGLAGEQFF
NA	TRBV5-1	TRBJ2-3	CASSLSEPTDTQYF
TRBD2	TRBV24-1	TRBJ2-3	CATSDLAGEGGTDTQYF
NA	TRBV12-3/TRBV12-4	TRBJ1-2	CASTLGGSGYTF
TRBD2	TRBV5-1	TRBJ2-1	CASSFSGGSHNEQFF
NA	TRBV10-3	TRBJ1-2	CAISTDGYGYTF
NA	TRBV27	TRBJ1-1	CASSLILGNTEAFF
NA	TRBV6-5	TRBJ1-6	CASSYSYQGNNSPLHF
NA	TRBV15	TRBJ2-2	CATSSDSTGELFF
NA	TRBV5-1	TRBJ1-2	CASSLEAEYGYTF
NA	TRBV2	TRBJ2-5	CASSVGRTRPPF
NA	TRBV2	TRBJ2-4	CASSKGGVDIQYF
TRBD2	TRBV3-1	TRBJ2-3	CASSYTSGGAEGIDTQYF
NA	TRBV3-1	TRBJ1-2	CASSQDQSGIGYGYTF
NA	TRBV15	TRBJ2-1	CATSRVLPGYNEQFF
NA	TRBV6-5	TRBJ1-2	CASSYSISGSYGYTF